These 26 T cell receptor beta chains came from one sample sequenced in a study of shared clonotypes between healthy human individuals. Only CD45RO-negative cells positively selected for CCR7 counted as naive CD8 cells, so terminally differentiated effector memory CD45RA+ cells were excluded. Libraries were prepared by immunoSEQ multiplex PCR; TCRdb keeps only in-frame clonotypes and omits some of them. The sample shows about 2 million clones, roughly 94% of them seen only once. The sequenced material came from naive CD8+ T cells sorted from blood. These receptors came from a man younger than 35 in good health.

As concerns this clone: This CDR3 is also generated by other DNA sequences in the sample. This chain joins TRBV19 and TRBJ2-7, with TRBD2 matching 7 bases. CDR1 is LNHDA, CDR2 SQIVND, per germline (reference sequence). The junction had 4 bases not matched to a gene; V was cut back by 2 bases and J by 3 bases. CDR3 length: 14 amino acids. The CDR3 nucleotides are TGTGCCAGTAGTATAACTGGCGGGAGCTACGAGCAGTACTTC. This gives the protein CASSITGGSYEQYF. Using reference TRBV19 and TRBJ2-7 for the parts outside the CDR3, the full variable domain is DGGITQSPKYLFRKEGQNVTLSCEQNLNHDAMYWYRQDPGQGLRLIYYSQIVNDFQKGDIAEGYSVSREKKESFPLTVTSAQKNPTAFYLCASSITGGSYEQYFGPGTRLTVT.

The chain joins TRBV7-9 to TRBJ2-3; D not resolved. The CDR3 contains 15 residues. V lost 1 base and J lost 0, with 8 bases in between. Germline assignment: CDR1 SEHNR and CDR2 FQNEAQ (reference sequence). The chain's CDR3 is CASSLVTVSTDTQYF. CDR3 sequence (DNA): TGTGCCAGCAGCTTAGTAACAGTTAGCACAGATACGCAGTATTTT.

The chain employs TRBV11-2 and TRBJ2-7; 8 nucleotides match TRBD1. The CDR3 spans 14 residues. Trimming removed 0 bases from V and 3 bases from J; junction bases left unmatched: 1. Germline V gene sequence: CDR1 SGHAT, CDR2 FQNNGV. The CDR3 coding sequence is TGTGCCAGCAGCTTAGATACAGGGGGCTACGAGCAGTACTTC. Amino acid sequence: CASSLDTGGYEQYF. The complete variable domain, with remaining parts taken from reference TRBV11-2 and TRBJ2-7, reads EAGVAQSPRYKIIEKRQSVAFWCNPISGHATLYWYQQILGQGPKLLIQFQNNGVVDDSQLPKDRFSAERLKGVDSTLKIQPAKLEDSAVYLCASSLDTGGYEQYFGPGTRLTVT.

V gene TRBV6-5 combines with J gene TRBJ2-7; 10 bases are a match to TRBD2. The CDR3 consists of 16 residues. From germline, CDR1 is MNHEY and CDR2 SVGAGI. V lost 0 bases and J lost 3; bases outside the gene matches: 5. The CDR3: CASSYSLAGEDYEQYF. The CDR3 DNA sequence: TGTGCCAGCAGTTACTCCCTAGCGGGAGAAGACTACGAGCAGTACTTC.

The chain uses TRBV28 and TRBJ1-1, with D unresolved. Trimming left V 2 bases short and J 0 bases short, with 22 bases between. CDR1 MDHEN and CDR2 SYDVKM come from the germline V gene. This CDR3 is 19 amino acids long. The CDR3 region is CASSLVDGSKVSLNTEAFF. CDR3 bases: TGTGCCAGCAGTTTAGTCGATGGCTCCAAAGTTTCGTTGAACACTGAAGCTTTCTTT. Drawing the rest from reference TRBV28 and TRBJ1-1, the complete variable domain is DVKVTQSSRYLVKRTGEKVFLECVQDMDHENMFWYRQDPGLGLRLIYFSYDVKMKEKGDIPEGYSVSREKKERFSLILESASTNQTSMYLCASSLVDGSKVSLNTEAFFGQGTRLTVV.

V is TRBV6-5 and J is TRBJ2-7; 7 positions agree with TRBD1. J lost 0 bases, V lost 6 bases, and 5 bases had no gene match. Germline V gene sequence: CDR1 MNHEY, CDR2 SVGAGI. The CDR3 runs to 14 residues. CDR3 sequence (DNA): TGTGCCAGCAGACCCGGACAGGACTCCTACGAGCAGTACTTC. This translates into CASRPGQDSYEQYF.

The table lists this clone with a count of one. The gene calls are TRBV7-9 and TRBJ2-1; D tentatively fits TRBD1 or TRBD2 (5 bases each). V was pared by 5 bases and J by 0 bases, with 17 bases between. This CDR3 has 17 amino acids. Germline loops: CDR1 SEHNR, CDR2 FQNEAQ (reference sequence). The DNA for the CDR3 is TGTGCCAGCAGCATAGAGGGCTGGGGGAGCTCCTACAATGAGCAGTTCTTC. Amino acid sequence: CASSIEGWGSSYNEQFF. Supplemented by reference TRBV7-9 and TRBJ2-1, the full variable domain reads DTGVSQNPRHKITKRGQNVTFRCDPISEHNRLYWYRQTLGQGPEFLTYFQNEAQLEKSRLLSDRFSAERPKGSFSTLEIQRTEQGDSAMYLCASSIEGWGSSYNEQFFGPGTRLTVL.

This chain uses TRBV5-6 with TRBJ1-6; no clear D. CDR1 and CDR2 (germline): SGHDT, YYEEEE. The V and J ends lost 0 bases and 0 bases respectively, with 10 bases between them. The CDR3 extends over 17 amino acids. CDR3 nucleotide sequence: TGTGCCAGCAGCTTGGGACCGGTGAGCTCCTATAATTCACCCCTCCACTTT. This encodes CASSLGPVSSYNSPLHF.

This chain joins TRBV6-5 and TRBJ1-2, with 9 bases identical to TRBD1. This CDR3 comprises 15 residues. Trimming removed 6 bases from V and 6 bases from J; junction bases left unmatched: 11. Germline CDR1 MNHEY, CDR2 SVGAGI. CDR3 in amino acids: CASSPTGGMVDGYTF. For the CDR3, the DNA is TGTGCCAGCAGCCCGACAGGGGGTATGGTTGATGGCTACACCTTC.

The rearrangement links TRBV4-3 to TRBJ2-7, with 8 nucleotides matching TRBD2. V was pared by 1 base and J by 2 bases, with 13 bases of the junction left unmatched. Germline CDR1 reads LGHNA; CDR2 reads YSLEER. The CDR3 extends over 18 amino acids. The DNA for the CDR3 is TGCGCCAGCAGCCAAGGCGCTGGGGGACTAGGATCTGCCTACGAGCAGTACTTC. Translation: CASSQGAGGLGSAYEQYF.

Turning to this clone: The sample has other DNA sequences that encode this CDR3 too. The chain couples TRBV11-2 to TRBJ2-7, with D maybe TRBD2 (6 bases). CDR3 length: 14 residues. Germline V CDR1 and CDR2: SGHAT, FQNNGV. V gave up 1 base and J gave up 1 base, with 8 bases separating them. CDR3 protein: CASSLGAGSYEQYF. In nucleotides, the CDR3 is TGTGCCAGCAGCTTAGGGGCGGGATCCTACGAGCAGTACTTC.

A remark on this clone: Other DNA sequences within the sample encode an identical CDR3. The CDR3 reads CASSQDRFSYEQYF. In DNA, the CDR3 is TGCGCCAGCAGCCAAGACAGGTTCTCCTACGAGCAGTACTTC. The V gene is TRBV4-3, the J gene TRBJ2-7; D gene unclear. The germline V gene has CDR1 LGHNA and CDR2 YSLEER. V lost 0 bases, J lost 0 bases, and 6 bases lay in between. There are 14 residues in the CDR3.

This clone was picked up one time. The chain recombines TRBV4-1 with TRBJ2-2; either TRBD1 or TRBD2 may fit D (5 bases each). Trimming left V 3 bases short and J 5 bases short, with 22 bases between. This CDR3 contains 18 residues. CDR1 MGHRA and CDR2 YSYEKL come from the germline V gene. CDR3 in DNA: TGCGCCAGCAGCCATCCGGGACCACGGGGTTTAGGTACCGGGGAGCTGTTTTTT. This gives the protein CASSHPGPRGLGTGELFF.

V usage is TRBV18 and J usage is TRBJ1-4, with a tentative D call TRBD1 (5 bases). The germline V gene has CDR1 KGHSH and CDR2 LQKENI. The CDR3 totals 15 residues. The ends were cut back, 6 bases at V and 0 bases at J, with 11 bases in the middle. The CDR3, as DNA: TGTGCCAGCTCCCCGCCGGGGCCAACTAATGAAAAACTGTTTTTT. Amino acids: CASSPPGPTNEKLFF.

This clone was seen only once. V and J are TRBV2 and TRBJ2-3, with 7 bases aligning to TRBD2. The CDR3 contains 16 residues. The V segment lost 4 bases and the J segment 1 base; nucleotides outside the gene matches: 8. Germline lookup yields CDR1 SNHLY and CDR2 FYNNEI. The CDR3 protein is CASSGSGGWGTDTQYF. CDR3 in DNA: TGTGCCAGCAGTGGATCGGGGGGTTGGGGCACAGATACGCAGTATTTT.

The CDR3 protein is CASSQGPPTSGMGNEQFF. Here the CDR3 DNA reads TGCGCCAGCAGCCAAGGTCCCCCGACTAGCGGGATGGGTAATGAGCAGTTCTTC. The chain uses TRBV4-1 and TRBJ2-1; 11 positions agree with TRBD2. The J segment lost 7 bases and the V segment lost 1 base, leaving 12 bases of the junction unmatched. This CDR3 region has 18 residues. Per germline, CDR1 MGHRA and CDR2 YSYEKL.

This clone is a singleton in its sample. The chain is built from TRBV30 and TRBJ2-7; 8 nucleotides align to TRBD1. With V trimmed by 0 bases and J by 2 bases, 12 bases remained unmatched. The germline V gene has CDR1 GTSNPN and CDR2 SVGIG (reference sequence). The CDR3 loop spans 17 amino acids. DNA for the CDR3: TGTGCCTGGAGTGTACATTCGGGACAGGCATGGACCTACGAGCAGTACTTC. This codes for CAWSVHSGQAWTYEQYF.

V gene TRBV15 combines with J gene TRBJ1-5, with D unresolved. The CDR3 runs 14 residues. Deletions cut 5 bases from V and 7 bases from J, with 15 bases between. CDR1 is LNHNV and CDR2 is YYDKDF in the germline V gene (reference sequence). The CDR3 coding sequence is TGTGCCACCAGCGCCAGCCCCCTCGGCCAGCCCCAGCATTTT. Its translation: CATSASPLGQPQHF.

The V gene is TRBV30, the J gene TRBJ1-1, with D hard to call. The length of the CDR3 is 12 residues. The germline V and J ends were trimmed by 8 bases and 0 bases, with 10 bases remaining between them. Germline V gives CDR1 GTSNPN, CDR2 SVGIG (reference sequence). The chain's CDR3 is CAPDTVNTEAFF. The CDR3, as DNA: TGTGCCCCAGACACCGTGAACACTGAAGCTTTCTTT. The full variable domain, in which reference TRBV30 and TRBJ1-1 provide the parts outside the CDR3, is SQTIHQWPATLVQPVGSPLSLECTVEGTSNPNLYWYRQAAGRGLQLLFYSVGIGQISSEVPQNLSASRPQDRQFILSSKKLLLSDSGFYLCAPDTVNTEAFFGQGTRLTVV.

The gene calls are TRBV5-8 and TRBJ2-1, with TRBD2 matching 10 bases. CDR1 is SGHTS and CDR2 is YDEGEE in the germline V gene. The CDR3 consists of 15 residues. The J segment lost 9 bases and the V segment lost 4 bases, leaving 10 bases of the junction unmatched. The CDR3 here is CASSGPGLALLEQFF. The CDR3 region has the DNA TGTGCCAGCAGCGGACCGGGACTAGCGCTTCTTGAGCAGTTCTTC.

The chain couples TRBV5-8 to TRBJ1-4; D gene uncertain. CDR1 is SGHTS and CDR2 is YDEGEE in the germline V gene. Trimming cost V 5 bases and J 0 bases, with 8 bases left between them. The CDR3 totals 14 residues. This CDR3 is CASRELPTNEKLFF. For the CDR3, the DNA is TGTGCCAGCAGAGAGCTCCCAACTAATGAAAAACTGTTTTTT.

DNA for the CDR3: TGTGCCTGGAGTCCGCGGGGGGGGCCCTACAATGAGCAGTTCTTC. Translated: CAWSPRGGPYNEQFF. The chain recombines TRBV30 with TRBJ2-1; 9 bases line up with TRBD2. The CDR3 is 15 amino acids. V trimming: 2 bases; J trimming: 2 bases; junction bases outside the gene matches: 4. Germline V gene sequence: CDR1 GTSNPN, CDR2 SVGIG (reference sequence).

A remark on this clone: Different DNA sequences within this sample yield the same CDR3. The chain couples TRBV11-2 to TRBJ2-5; D might be TRBD1 (6 bases). Trimming pared 5 bases from V and 2 bases from J, leaving 9 bases between. This CDR3 comprises 13 residues. Germline assignment: CDR1 SGHAT and CDR2 FQNNGV. CDR3 residues: CASSLRGQETQYF. The CDR3 DNA follows: TGTGCCAGCAGCCTCAGGGGTCAAGAGACCCAGTACTTC.

The chain recombines TRBV7-9 with TRBJ1-6; D may be TRBD1 (5 bases). Trimming left V 9 bases short and J 7 bases short, with 13 bases between. The CDR3 extends over 13 amino acids. The germline V gene has CDR1 SEHNR and CDR2 FQNEAQ (reference sequence). In DNA form, the CDR3 reads TGTGCCAGTCGGGGGGAGGAGAATTCACCCCTCCACTTT. This translates into CASRGEENSPLHF. The entire variable domain, with the rest obtained from reference TRBV7-9 and TRBJ1-6, is as follows: DTGVSQNPRHKITKRGQNVTFRCDPISEHNRLYWYRQTLGQGPEFLTYFQNEAQLEKSRLLSDRFSAERPKGSFSTLEIQRTEQGDSAMYLCASRGEENSPLHFGNGTRLTVT.

The rearrangement links TRBV4-1 to TRBJ2-2, with 7 nucleotides matching TRBD1. Germline V gene lookup returns CDR1 MGHRA and CDR2 YSYEKL. The CDR3 is 15 residues long. The V and J ends lost 1 base and 6 bases, in that order; junction bases with no gene match: 5. The CDR3 region is CASSQVGGVAGELFF. CDR3 nucleotide sequence: TGCGCCAGCAGCCAAGTAGGGGGCGTTGCCGGGGAGCTGTTTTTT.

This clone was found once. The chain is built from TRBV19 and TRBJ2-1, with 9 bases aligning to TRBD2. The germline V gene has CDR1 LNHDA and CDR2 SQIVND (reference sequence). With 5 bases clipped from V and 9 bases from J, the junction kept 8 bases outside the gene matches. This CDR3 is built from 14 residues. CDR3 sequence reads: CASSWGGLAPEQFF. The DNA for the CDR3 is TGTGCCAGTAGTTGGGGGGGACTAGCCCCTGAGCAGTTCTTC.